This is a list of T cell receptor beta chains from one sample in a study of blood T cell repertoires in COVID-19. Sequenced by immunoSEQ multiplex PCR; TCRdb stores in-frame clones only, minus some. Among over 120,000 clones, about 89% were seen once, and the ten largest hold approximately 40%. The sample consisted of peripheral blood. These receptors all stem from a man in his fifties who had recovered from COVID-19. CDR3s include the opening cysteine and the closing phenylalanine or tryptophan. Fields, in order: J gene, D gene, clone size, V gene, CDR3 DNA, CDR3 protein. A D gene is named only where the DNA matches it firmly. Not every row has a clone size; where given, it reads once, few, many or a size class.

j_gene: TRBJ1-1; d_gene: .; abundance: .; v_gene: TRBV5-8; CDR3nt: TGTGCCAGCAGCTGGAGGCTGGGTCCGAGTACGAACACTGAAGCTTTCTTT; CDR3aa: CASSWRLGPSTNTEAFF
j_gene: TRBJ2-3; d_gene: TRBD2; abundance: .; v_gene: TRBV7-2; CDR3nt: TGTGCCAGCAGCTTGACTAGCGGGGGGACAGATACGCAGTATTTT; CDR3aa: CASSLTSGGTDTQYF
j_gene: TRBJ1-2; d_gene: .; abundance: .; v_gene: TRBV29-1; CDR3nt: TGCAGCGTGTCACAACCGGGCAGGGGTGGGCATGGCTACACCTTC; CDR3aa: CSVSQPGRGGHGYTF
j_gene: TRBJ2-1; d_gene: TRBD2; abundance: .; v_gene: TRBV9; CDR3nt: TGTGCCAGCAGCTCCACCGGGACTAGCGGTTACAATGAGCAGTTCTTC; CDR3aa: CASSSTGTSGYNEQFF
j_gene: TRBJ2-2; d_gene: TRBD2; abundance: .; v_gene: TRBV5-4; CDR3nt: TGTGCCAGCAGCCCGGGAGGGGGAAGGTACACCGGGGAGCTGTTTTTT; CDR3aa: CASSPGGGRYTGELFF
j_gene: TRBJ2-4; d_gene: TRBD1; abundance: .; v_gene: TRBV11-3; CDR3nt: TGTGCCAGCAGCGAAGGGACAGGGATTGGCAAAAACATTCAGTACTTC; CDR3aa: CASSEGTGIGKNIQYF
j_gene: TRBJ1-2; d_gene: TRBD1; abundance: .; v_gene: TRBV7-9; CDR3nt: TGTGCCAGCAGCCAGGGGGGTGTCTATGGCTACACCTTC; CDR3aa: CASSQGGVYGYTF
j_gene: TRBJ2-7; d_gene: TRBD1; abundance: .; v_gene: TRBV27; CDR3nt: TGTGCCAGCAGTTCGGGACAGGGAGTTTTATACGAGCAGTACTTC; CDR3aa: CASSSGQGVLYEQYF
j_gene: TRBJ1-1; d_gene: .; abundance: .; v_gene: TRBV19; CDR3nt: TGTGCCAGTACGACGGACAGATTGAACACTGAAGCTTTCTTT; CDR3aa: CASTTDRLNTEAFF
j_gene: TRBJ1-4; d_gene: .; abundance: .; v_gene: TRBV25-1; CDR3nt: TGTGCCAGCAGCCCGGCCATCCAGGCGGAAAAACTGTTTTTT; CDR3aa: CASSPAIQAEKLFF
j_gene: TRBJ2-3; d_gene: TRBD1; abundance: once; v_gene: TRBV11-2; CDR3nt: TGTGCCAGCAGCATGGAACAGGGGTCTGGCACAGATACGCAGTATTTT; CDR3aa: CASSMEQGSGTDTQYF
j_gene: TRBJ2-7; d_gene: .; abundance: .; v_gene: TRBV9; CDR3nt: TGTGCCAGCAGCGTAGGAGGAGGGACCTACGAGCAGTACTTC; CDR3aa: CASSVGGGTYEQYF
j_gene: TRBJ2-3; d_gene: .; abundance: .; v_gene: TRBV9; CDR3nt: TGTGCCAGCAGCGGACTAGGAAGCACAGATACGCAGTATTTT; CDR3aa: CASSGLGSTDTQYF
j_gene: TRBJ2-1; d_gene: .; abundance: .; v_gene: TRBV2; CDR3nt: TGTGCCAGCAGTGATTTTTCAGGGAAAAACGATGAGCAGTTCTTC; CDR3aa: CASSDFSGKNDEQFF
j_gene: TRBJ2-7; d_gene: .; abundance: .; v_gene: TRBV29-1; CDR3nt: TGCAGCGCCGGGGATTTCGACGAGCAGTACTTC; CDR3aa: CSAGDFDEQYF